This TCR beta chain comes out of a study of blood T cells in healthy people across ages. Broader study findings: Higher diversity, along with more naive CD4+ cells, distinguished long-lived donors from aged donors.

Concerning this clonotype: The antigen remains unidentified.

Next came a second PCR, run for about 7 to 12 cycles, which used a sample-barcoded 5' primer along with a J-beta primer mix. In TCRdb, the 5' RACE reads were re-called with MiXCR into one record per CDR3 protein. The sample includes some 760,000 distinct CDR3 sequences, about 25% of them seen just once. The CDR3 is 15 residues long. The V gene lost 4 bases and the J gene lost 0 bases, with 13 bases spanning the gap. Germline assignment: CDR1 SGDLS and CDR2 YYNGEE. Every donor provided 7.5 to 10 milliliters of peripheral blood. A further study also used this sample, focusing on T cells of mothers and their children. As reported in that work: For unrelated pairs as for related ones, thymic selection shapes TCR recombination output similarly. It was related mother-child pairs that showed slightly higher overlap than unrelated pairs, without reaching significance.

The sequenced material came from blood. The chain links TRBV9 to TRBJ1-2, with no clear D. The clonotype comes from a boy under 18 in good health. The CDR3 reads CASSPDGSTNYGYTF. The CDR3 DNA sequence: TGTGCCAGCAGCCCCGACGGGTCAACTAACTATGGCTACACCTTC.